This T cell receptor (beta chain) was sequenced for a study of T-cell reconstitution after alpha-beta-depleted transplantation in children. Study-level points and caveats: There were reportedly several hundred expanded graft clones from which alpha-beta T cells came about two months after transplant.

Turning to this clonotype: The antigen remains unidentified.

As it was prepared, the TCRbeta library received unique molecular identifiers. TCRdb re-derived calls from the PCR reads in MiXCR, one entry per CDR3 protein. The sample has hundreds of thousands of distinct CDR3 sequences; 16% are singletons. This CDR3 is 14 amino acids long. Germline V gives CDR1 KGHDR, CDR2 SFDVKD. J lost 6 bases, V lost 6 bases, and 6 bases had no gene match. The source is a male patient younger than 18 who had a stem cell transplant for acute lymphoblastic leukemia, so the T cells may come from the graft donor. The source material was PBMCs, mostly from graft donor cells, sampled 360 days after TCRalphabeta/CD19-depleted stem cell transplant. The chain uses TRBV24-1 and TRBJ2-1, with 8 bases that match TRBD2. CDR3 nucleotides: TGTGCCACCAGTCTAAGCGGGAGTTCCAATGAGCAGTTCTTC. Its translation is CATSLSGSSNEQFF.